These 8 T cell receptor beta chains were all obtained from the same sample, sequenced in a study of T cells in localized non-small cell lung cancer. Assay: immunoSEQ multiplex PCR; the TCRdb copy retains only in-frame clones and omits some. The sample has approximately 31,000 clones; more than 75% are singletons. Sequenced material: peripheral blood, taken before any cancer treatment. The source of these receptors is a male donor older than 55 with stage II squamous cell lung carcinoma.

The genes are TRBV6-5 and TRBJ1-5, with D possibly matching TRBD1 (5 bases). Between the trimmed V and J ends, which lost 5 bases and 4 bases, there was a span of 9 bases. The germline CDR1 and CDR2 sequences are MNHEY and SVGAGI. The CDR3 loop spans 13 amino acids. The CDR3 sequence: CASSIGANQPQHF. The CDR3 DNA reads TGTGCCAGCAGTATAGGGGCAAATCAGCCCCAGCATTTT.

CDR3 amino acids: CASSVGAGPYGYTF. As DNA, the CDR3 is TGTGCCAGCAGCGTAGGGGCGGGCCCTTATGGCTACACCTTC. The V and J genes are TRBV9 and TRBJ1-2, with no clear D. Germline lookup yields CDR1 SGDLS and CDR2 YYNGEE. The CDR3 has 14 residues. The V gene lost 0 bases and the J gene lost 5 bases, with 11 bases spanning the gap.

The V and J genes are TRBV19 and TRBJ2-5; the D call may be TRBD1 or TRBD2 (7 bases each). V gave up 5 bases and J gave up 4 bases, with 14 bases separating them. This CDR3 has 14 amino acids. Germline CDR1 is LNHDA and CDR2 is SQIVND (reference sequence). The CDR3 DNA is TGTGCCAGTAGTCCCCAGGGGGGGGCAGAGACCCAGTACTTC. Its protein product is CASSPQGGAETQYF.

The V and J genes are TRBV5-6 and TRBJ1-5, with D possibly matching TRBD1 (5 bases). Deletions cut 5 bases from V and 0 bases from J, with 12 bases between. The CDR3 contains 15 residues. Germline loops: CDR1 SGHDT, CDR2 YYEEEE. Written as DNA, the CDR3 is TGTGCCAGCAGTCAGGGCCCCTATAGCAATCAGCCCCAGCATTTT. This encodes CASSQGPYSNQPQHF.

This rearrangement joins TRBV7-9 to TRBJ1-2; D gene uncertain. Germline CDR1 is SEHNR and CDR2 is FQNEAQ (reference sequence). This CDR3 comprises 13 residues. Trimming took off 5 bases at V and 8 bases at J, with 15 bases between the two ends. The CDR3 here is CASSLTAGGGYTF. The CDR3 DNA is TGTGCCAGCAGCCTCACCGCAGGCGGCGGCTACACCTTC.

CDR3 amino acids: CASRRTDTQYF. In DNA, the CDR3 is TGCGCCAGCAGGCGCACAGATACGCAGTATTTT. The chain couples TRBV5-1 to TRBJ2-3; no firm D call. The CDR3 totals 11 residues. From germline, CDR1 is SGHRS and CDR2 YFSETQ. V gave up 5 bases and J gave up 1 base, with 2 bases separating them.

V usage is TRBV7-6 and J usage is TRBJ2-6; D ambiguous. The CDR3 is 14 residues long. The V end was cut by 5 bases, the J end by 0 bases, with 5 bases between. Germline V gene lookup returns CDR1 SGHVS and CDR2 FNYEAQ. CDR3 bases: TGTGCCAGCAGCCAGGACTCTGGGGCCAACGTCCTGACTTTC. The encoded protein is CASSQDSGANVLTF.

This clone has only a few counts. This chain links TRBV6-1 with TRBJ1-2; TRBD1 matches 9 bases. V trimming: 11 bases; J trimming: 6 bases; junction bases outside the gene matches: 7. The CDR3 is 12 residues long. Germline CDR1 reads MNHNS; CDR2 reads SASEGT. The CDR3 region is CAADTGGDGYTF. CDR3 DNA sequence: TGTGCCGCCGATACAGGGGGCGATGGCTACACCTTC.